This TCR beta chain was found in a study of cytomegalovirus exposure and HLA in healthy donors. The PCR employed 60 Vbeta primers together with 13 Jbeta primers. Clones were read by immunoSEQ multiplex PCR, and TCRdb kept only the in-frame ones, dropping some. The sample lists about 180,000 clones; 70% to 80% were seen once. The CDR3 is made up of 15 amino acids. Germline lookup yields CDR1 SGHVS and CDR2 FQNEAQ. Trimming removed 6 bases from V and 5 bases from J; junction bases left unmatched: 2. V is TRBV7-8 and J is TRBJ1-6, with TRBD1 matching over 12 bases. Sequenced: PBMCs. This receptor was taken from a man aged 55 to 70 in good health and CMV-seronegative. CDR3 nucleotide sequence: TGTGCCAGCAGGGGGACAGGGGGCGATAATTCACCCCTCCACTTT. Translating gives CASRGTGGDNSPLHF.